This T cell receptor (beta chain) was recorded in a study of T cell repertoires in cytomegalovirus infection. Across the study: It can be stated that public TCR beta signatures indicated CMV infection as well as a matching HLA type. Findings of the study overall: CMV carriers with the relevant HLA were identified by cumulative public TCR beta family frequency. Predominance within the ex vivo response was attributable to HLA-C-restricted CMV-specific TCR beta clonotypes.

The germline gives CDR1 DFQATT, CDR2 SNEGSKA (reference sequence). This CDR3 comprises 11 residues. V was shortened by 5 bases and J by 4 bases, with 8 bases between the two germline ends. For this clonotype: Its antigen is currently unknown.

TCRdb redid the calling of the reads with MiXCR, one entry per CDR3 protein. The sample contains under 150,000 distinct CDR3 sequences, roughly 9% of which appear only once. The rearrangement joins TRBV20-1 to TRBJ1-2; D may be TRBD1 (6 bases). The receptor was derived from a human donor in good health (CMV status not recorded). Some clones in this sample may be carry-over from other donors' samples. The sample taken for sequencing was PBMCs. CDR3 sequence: CSAWGAYGYTF. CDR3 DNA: TGCAGTGCTTGGGGGGCCTATGGCTACACCTTC.